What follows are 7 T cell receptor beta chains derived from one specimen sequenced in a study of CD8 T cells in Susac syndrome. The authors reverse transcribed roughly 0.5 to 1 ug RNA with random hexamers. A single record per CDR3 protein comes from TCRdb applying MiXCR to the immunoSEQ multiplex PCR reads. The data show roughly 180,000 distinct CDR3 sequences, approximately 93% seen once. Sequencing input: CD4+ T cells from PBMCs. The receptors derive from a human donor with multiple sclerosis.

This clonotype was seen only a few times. CDR3 protein: CASSLTGGSYNEQFF. In nucleotides, the CDR3 is TGCGCCAGCAGCCTCACAGGGGGCTCCTACAATGAGCAGTTCTTC. This chain connects TRBV5-1 to TRBJ2-1; 8 bases fit TRBD1. The CDR3 runs 15 residues. Germline lookup yields CDR1 SGHRS and CDR2 YFSETQ. Losses at the gene ends were 4 bases for V and 0 bases for J; bases not matched to a gene: 3.

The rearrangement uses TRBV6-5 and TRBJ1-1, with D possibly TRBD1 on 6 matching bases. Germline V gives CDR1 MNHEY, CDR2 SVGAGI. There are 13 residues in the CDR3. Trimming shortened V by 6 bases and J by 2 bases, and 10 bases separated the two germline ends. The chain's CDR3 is CASRVRGNTEAFF. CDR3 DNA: TGTGCCAGCAGGGTCAGGGGTAACACTGAAGCTTTCTTT.

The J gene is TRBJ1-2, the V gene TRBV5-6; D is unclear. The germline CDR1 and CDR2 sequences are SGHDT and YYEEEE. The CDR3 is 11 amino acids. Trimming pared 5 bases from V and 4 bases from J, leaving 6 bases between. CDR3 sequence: CASSEGYGYTF. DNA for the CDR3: TGTGCCAGCAGTGAAGGCTATGGCTACACCTTC.

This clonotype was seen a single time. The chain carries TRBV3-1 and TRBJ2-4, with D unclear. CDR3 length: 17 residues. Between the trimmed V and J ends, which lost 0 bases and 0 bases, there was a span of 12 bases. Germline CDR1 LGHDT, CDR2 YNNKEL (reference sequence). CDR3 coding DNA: TGTGCCAGCAGCCAAGAAACAGTGGGTGTAGCCAAAAACATTCAGTACTTC. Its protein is CASSQETVGVAKNIQYF.

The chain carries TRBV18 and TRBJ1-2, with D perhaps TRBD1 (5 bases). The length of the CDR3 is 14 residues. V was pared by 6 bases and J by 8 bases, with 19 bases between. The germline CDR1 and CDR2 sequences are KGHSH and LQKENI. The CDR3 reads CASSGTLDPFGYTF. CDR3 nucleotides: TGTGCCAGCTCCGGGACCCTGGACCCCTTCGGCTACACCTTC.

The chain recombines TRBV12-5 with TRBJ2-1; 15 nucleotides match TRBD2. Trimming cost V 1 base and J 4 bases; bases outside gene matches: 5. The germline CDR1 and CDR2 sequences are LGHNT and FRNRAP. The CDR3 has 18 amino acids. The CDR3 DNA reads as TGTGCTAGTGGTTTGGACCGGACTAGCGGGAGGGCTTACAATGAGCAGTTCTTC. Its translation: CASGLDRTSGRAYNEQFF.

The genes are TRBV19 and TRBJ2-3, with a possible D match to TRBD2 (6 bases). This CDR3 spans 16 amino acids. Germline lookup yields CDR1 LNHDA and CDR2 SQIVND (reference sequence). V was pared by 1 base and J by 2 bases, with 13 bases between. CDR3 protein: CASSIGSWTTTDTQYF. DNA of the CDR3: TGTGCCAGTAGTATAGGTAGTTGGACTACCACAGATACGCAGTATTTT.